Only one count was recorded for the clone carrying this T cell receptor (beta chain). This entry is derived from a study of Ad26.COV2.S vaccination and SARS-CoV-2 variants. Produced via immunoSEQ multiplex PCR; TCRdb's table is partial and in-frame only. This table holds about 680,000 clones, roughly 90% found once. Treatment in this sample: roughly 18 received Ad26.COV2.S at low or high dose, single or two shots; several received placebo; per-sample allocation not given. Day 63 after the first vaccine or placebo injection was the time point for sampling. The TCR comes from a person aged 18-60 years who received the Ad26.COV2.S COVID-19 vaccine or a placebo. This sample comprised peripheral blood, obtained in a trial of Ad26.COV2.S vaccine versus placebo.

CDR3 nucleotide sequence: TGCGCCAGCAGCTTTACAGCCCAAGAGACCCAGTACTTC. Translating it yields CASSFTAQETQYF. The rearrangement joins TRBV5-1 to TRBJ2-5; no firm D call. The germline V and J ends were trimmed by 2 bases and 1 base, with 6 bases remaining between them. The germline gives CDR1 SGHRS, CDR2 YFSETQ. The CDR3 runs 13 residues.